The sequence of this TCR beta chain was determined in a study of monozygotic twins with inflammatory bowel disease. Findings and caveats of the study: In patient repertoires, differing immunosuppressive treatments may have added some variability.

In the case of this clonotype: No antigen is known for it.

Each sample's cDNA came from eight separate reactions. The template-switching step introduced UMIs that carried a 6-nucleotide sample barcode. TCRdb re-called the 5' RACE reads and shows each CDR3 protein once, DNA omitted. This table holds about 140,000 distinct CDR3 sequences. This CDR3 comprises 17 residues. Germline-derived CDR1 and CDR2 are SGHTA and FQGNSA. Sequencing was performed on blood. The clonotype was recovered from a human donor with ulcerative colitis or Crohn's disease, or a healthy co-twin of an affected twin (not recorded which). The chain links TRBV7-2 to TRBJ2-7; TCRdb picks TRBD1, but there is no DNA to check that call. CDR3 region: CASSHGAEMGIAYEQYF.